The 20 T cell receptor beta chains reported below all come from one sample, sequenced in a study of blood T cell repertoires in COVID-19. Method: immunoSEQ multiplex PCR; TCRdb's copy keeps in-frame clones and lacks some. Of 200,000 or so clones in the sample, 70% to 90% are singletons; the top ten hold 6% to 7.5%. The specimen was PBMCs or T cells enriched from blood (not recorded which). The receptors here all came from a woman aged 40 to 49 with acute COVID-19.

The genes are TRBV30 and TRBJ1-2; 12 bases agree with TRBD1. This CDR3 has 16 residues. Losses at the gene ends were 3 bases for V and 4 bases for J; bases not matched to a gene: 9. CDR1 is GTSNPN and CDR2 is SVGIG in the germline V gene (reference sequence). CDR3 bases: TGTGCCTGGAGCAGGGACAGGGGGCCAGTAAGCTATGGCTACACCTTC. Its translation is CAWSRDRGPVSYGYTF.

V gene TRBV7-8 combines with J gene TRBJ1-1; no firm D call. The CDR3 length is 14 residues. CDR1 is SGHVS and CDR2 is FQNEAQ in the germline V gene. V lost 2 bases and J lost 4, with 11 bases in between. The CDR3 DNA sequence: TGTGCCAGCAGCTTAAAATGGGAGCCCACTGAAGCTTTCTTT. Amino acid sequence: CASSLKWEPTEAFF.

This sequence joins TRBV7-2 and TRBJ2-5; no clear D gene. Germline CDR1 and CDR2: SGHTA and FQGNSA. The germline V and J ends were trimmed by 1 base and 7 bases, with 13 bases remaining between them. The CDR3 consists of 14 residues. The chain's CDR3 is CASSLVSQAGTQYF. The DNA of the CDR3 is TGTGCCAGCAGCTTAGTTTCCCAGGCTGGGACCCAGTACTTC.

J is TRBJ2-1 and V is TRBV19, with 8 bases identical to TRBD1. J gave up 2 bases and V 7 bases, and 4 bases lay outside the gene matches. The CDR3 length is 14 residues. CDR1 and CDR2 from the germline V gene are LNHDA and SQIVND (reference sequence). Here the CDR3 reads CASMDRVTYNEQFF. CDR3 sequence (DNA): TGTGCCAGTATGGACAGGGTCACCTACAATGAGCAGTTCTTC.

This clone was counted a single time. CDR3 sequence reads: CASSPNALGALGTEAFF. The CDR3 coding sequence is TGTGCCAGCAGCCCAAACGCCTTGGGGGCGCTGGGGACTGAAGCTTTCTTT. The rearrangement uses TRBV7-2 and TRBJ1-1; D possibly corresponds to TRBD1 (6 bases). Trimming took 5 bases from V and 5 from J, leaving 24 bases between them. This CDR3 comprises 17 residues. Germline V gene data show CDR1 as SGHTA and CDR2 as FQGNSA.

This chain links TRBV30 with TRBJ2-2; D call uncertain. The CDR3 is 11 residues long. The V end was cut by 2 bases, the J end by 9 bases, with 7 bases between. Germline values: CDR1 GTSNPN, CDR2 SVGIG (reference sequence). CDR3 DNA sequence: TGTGCCTGGAGTCCTACGAGGGAGCTGTTTTTT. Translated, it gives CAWSPTRELFF.

V gene TRBV19 combines with J gene TRBJ2-2; 10 nucleotides line up with TRBD2. CDR1 and CDR2 (germline): LNHDA, SQIVND (reference sequence). The V and J ends lost 5 bases and 8 bases, in that order; junction bases with no gene match: 8. CDR3 length: 15 amino acids. The CDR3: CASSSAGGPGGELFF. CDR3 in DNA: TGTGCCAGTAGTTCAGCGGGAGGGCCTGGAGGGGAGCTGTTTTTT.

The chain has TRBV30 and TRBJ1-2; 7 bases are shared with TRBD1. Germline values: CDR1 GTSNPN, CDR2 SVGIG (reference sequence). The CDR3 extends over 14 amino acids. Trimming removed 0 bases from V and 4 bases from J; junction bases left unmatched: 5. For the CDR3, the DNA is TGTGCCTGGAGTGTACGACAGGGAATCTATGGCTACACCTTC. It translates to CAWSVRQGIYGYTF.

V gene TRBV5-4 combines with J gene TRBJ2-3; 11 bases line up with TRBD1. V lost 3 bases to trimming and J lost 4 bases; unmatched junction nucleotides: 10. This CDR3 region has 17 residues. Germline CDR1 is SGHNT and CDR2 is YYREEE (reference sequence). In nucleotides, the CDR3 is TGTGCCAGCAGCTCTTCCCGGACAGGGGGCTCGCCAGATACGCAGTATTTT. Encoded protein: CASSSSRTGGSPDTQYF. The full variable domain, its missing parts supplied by reference TRBV5-4 and TRBJ2-3, is ETGVTQSPTHLIKTRGQQVTLRCSSQSGHNTVSWYQQALGQGPQFIFQYYREEENGRGNFPPRFSGLQFPNYSSELNVNALELDDSALYLCASSSSRTGGSPDTQYFGPGTRLTVL.

The CDR3 spells CASSYRATETQYF. The CDR3 coding sequence is TGTGCCAGCAGTTACAGGGCAACGGAGACCCAGTACTTC. The chain joins TRBV12-3 or TRBV12-4 to TRBJ2-5; D is perhaps TRBD1 (6 bases). CDR3 length: 13 residues. The V end lost 4 bases, the J end lost 5 bases, and 11 bases lay between the germline ends.

The genes are TRBV5-1 and TRBJ2-7; 9 bases line up with TRBD2. From germline, CDR1 is SGHRS and CDR2 YFSETQ. The CDR3 has 16 amino acids. Losses at the gene ends were 4 bases for V and 2 bases for J; bases not matched to a gene: 10. Here the CDR3 reads CASSRRVAGDPYEQYF. The CDR3 coding sequence is TGCGCCAGCAGCCGAAGAGTAGCGGGGGACCCCTACGAGCAGTACTTC.

J is TRBJ1-1 and V is TRBV7-3, with D possibly being TRBD1 (6 bases). The V gene lost 5 bases and the J gene lost 1 base, with 8 bases spanning the gap. The CDR3 loop spans 13 amino acids. The germline V gene has CDR1 SGHTA and CDR2 FQGTGA. The DNA of the CDR3 is TGTGCCAGCAGCAGCAGGGGGAACACTGAAGCTTTCTTT. Translating gives CASSSRGNTEAFF. Filled out from reference TRBV7-3 and TRBJ1-1, the complete variable domain reads GAGVSQTPSNKVTEKGKYVELRCDPISGHTALYWYRQSLGQGPEFLIYFQGTGAADDSGLPNDRFFAVRPEGSVSTLKIQRTERGDSAVYLCASSSRGNTEAFFGQGTRLTVV.

The V gene is TRBV9, the J gene TRBJ1-1; D unclear. The CDR3 is 13 amino acids. Trimming cost V 4 bases and J 6 bases, with 13 bases left between them. The germline CDR1 and CDR2 sequences are SGDLS and YYNGEE. CDR3: CASSPREGPEAFF. The CDR3 nucleotides read TGTGCCAGCAGCCCACGCGAGGGCCCTGAAGCTTTCTTT.

This clone was observed a handful of times. V is TRBV28 and J is TRBJ1-4; D might be TRBD1 (6 bases). The germline V gene encodes CDR1 MDHEN and CDR2 SYDVKM. The CDR3 extends over 16 amino acids. Deletions cut 5 bases from V and 3 bases from J, with 16 bases between. CDR3 amino acids: CASSLRGAGSNEKLFF. CDR3 DNA sequence: TGTGCCAGCAGTCTCCGGGGGGCAGGATCTAATGAAAAACTGTTTTTT.

On this clone itself: Other DNA sequences of this sample code for an identical CDR3. The genes are TRBV28 and TRBJ1-1, with TRBD1 as a possible D gene (6 bases). Between the trimmed V and J ends, which lost 8 bases and 0 bases, there was a span of 16 bases. This CDR3 is 15 amino acids long. Germline values: CDR1 MDHEN, CDR2 SYDVKM. The CDR3 region is CASSLPGQLNTEAFF. The CDR3, as DNA: TGTGCCAGCTCATTACCCGGACAGTTGAACACTGAAGCTTTCTTT.

The CDR3 spells CASSAYGGPGADTQYF. The CDR3 region has the DNA TGTGCCAGCAGCGCCTACGGGGGTCCCGGAGCAGATACGCAGTATTTT. V and J are TRBV9 and TRBJ2-3; maybe TRBD2 (6 bases). The CDR3 has 16 amino acids. The V gene lost 3 bases and the J gene lost 4 bases, with 18 bases spanning the gap. Germline lookup yields CDR1 SGDLS and CDR2 YYNGEE.

The chain links TRBV27 to TRBJ2-3; 7 nucleotides align to TRBD2. The CDR3 consists of 17 residues. V was clipped by 6 bases and J by 1 base; unmatched bases: 13. Germline V gene lookup returns CDR1 MNHEY and CDR2 SMNVEV (reference sequence). The CDR3 protein is CASRLRGVAARTDTQYF. DNA of the CDR3: TGTGCCAGCAGACTCCGGGGGGTAGCGGCACGCACAGATACGCAGTATTTT.

This clone was detected once. V gene TRBV24-1 combines with J gene TRBJ2-7; 12 positions match TRBD2. The J segment lost 5 bases and the V segment lost 3 bases, leaving 7 bases of the junction unmatched. Germline-derived CDR1 and CDR2 are KGHDR and SFDVKD. The CDR3 consists of 16 residues. The CDR3 region is CATSDPKTSGSDEQYF. The CDR3 coding sequence is TGTGCCACCAGTGATCCGAAGACTAGCGGGAGCGACGAGCAGTACTTC.

This sequence joins TRBV2 and TRBJ2-5, with 9 bases aligning to TRBD2. CDR1 is SNHLY, CDR2 FYNNEI, per germline. V gave up 7 bases and J gave up 5 bases; unmatched junction bases: 14. The CDR3 covers 16 residues. The chain's CDR3 is CASTGTGGRARETQYF. Written as DNA, the CDR3 is TGTGCCAGCACCGGAACCGGCGGGAGGGCCCGGGAGACCCAGTACTTC.

This clone was seen a single time. The chain recombines TRBV2 with TRBJ2-2, with D maybe TRBD2 (6 bases). CDR1 and CDR2 from the germline V gene are SNHLY and FYNNEI. This CDR3 is 14 amino acids long. Deletions cut 7 bases from V and 2 bases from J, with 11 bases between. The CDR3: CASNVGTNTGELFF. As DNA, the CDR3 is TGTGCCAGCAATGTGGGGACTAACACCGGGGAGCTGTTTTTT.